Listed below are T cell receptor beta chains from one sample, sequenced in a study of cytomegalovirus exposure and HLA in healthy donors. Sequencing used immunoSEQ multiplex PCR; TCRdb keeps in-frame clones, though not all of them. This table has around 130,000 clones, 80% to 85% appearing once. Sequencing input: PBMCs. These receptors were collected from a boy between 10 and 17 years old in good health and CMV-seronegative. CDR3s include the opening cysteine and the closing phenylalanine or tryptophan. D genes are given only for firm matches. The size field is filled for only some rows; it gives once, few, many or a size class.

v_call: TRBV19; j_call: TRBJ1-1; clone_size: -; d_call: -; cdr3_length: 14; cdr3_aa: CASSIERVNTEAFF; cdr3_nt: TGTGCCAGTAGTATAGAACGCGTAAACACTGAAGCTTTCTTT
v_call: TRBV27; j_call: TRBJ2-5; clone_size: -; d_call: TRBD2; cdr3_length: 14; cdr3_aa: CASTKAGGGETQYF; cdr3_nt: TGTGCCAGCACCAAAGCGGGAGGCGGGGAGACCCAGTACTTC
v_call: TRBV5-1; j_call: TRBJ1-1; clone_size: -; d_call: -; cdr3_length: 13; cdr3_aa: CASSRGGGGEAFF; cdr3_nt: TGCGCCAGCAGCAGGGGTGGCGGGGGCGAAGCTTTCTTT
v_call: TRBV6-5; j_call: TRBJ2-2; clone_size: -; d_call: TRBD2; cdr3_length: 16; cdr3_aa: CASSYVGGRTVGELFF; cdr3_nt: TGTGCCAGCAGTTATGTGGGCGGGAGGACGGTCGGGGAGCTGTTTTTT
v_call: TRBV28; j_call: TRBJ1-2; clone_size: -; d_call: -; cdr3_length: 14; cdr3_aa: CASSLYQEGYGYTF; cdr3_nt: TGTGCCAGCAGTTTATATCAGGAGGGCTATGGCTACACCTTC
v_call: TRBV6-1; j_call: TRBJ1-1; clone_size: -; d_call: -; cdr3_length: 12; cdr3_aa: CASSARGAEAFF; cdr3_nt: TGTGCCAGCAGTGCAAGGGGTGCTGAAGCTTTCTTT
v_call: TRBV19; j_call: TRBJ2-3; clone_size: -; d_call: TRBD1; cdr3_length: 18; cdr3_aa: CASSIGYAGTGYTDTQYF; cdr3_nt: TGTGCCAGTAGTATAGGATATGCCGGGACAGGGTATACAGATACGCAGTATTTT
v_call: TRBV9; j_call: TRBJ2-7; clone_size: -; d_call: TRBD2; cdr3_length: 14; cdr3_aa: CASSASYREGEQYF; cdr3_nt: TGTGCCAGCAGCGCCTCATACCGGGAGGGCGAGCAGTACTTC
v_call: TRBV19; j_call: TRBJ1-1; clone_size: -; d_call: -; cdr3_length: 14; cdr3_aa: CASSGDRLRAEAFF; cdr3_nt: TGTGCCAGTAGTGGAGACAGGCTGCGCGCTGAAGCTTTCTTT
v_call: TRBV7-9; j_call: TRBJ2-1; clone_size: -; d_call: TRBD1; cdr3_length: 16; cdr3_aa: CASSLTGQGGDNEQFF; cdr3_nt: TGTGCCAGCAGCTTGACAGGACAGGGGGGGGACAATGAGCAGTTCTTC
v_call: TRBV7-9; j_call: TRBJ1-3; clone_size: -; d_call: -; cdr3_length: 14; cdr3_aa: CASSQRGSGNTIYF; cdr3_nt: TGTGCCAGCAGCCAAAGGGGTTCTGGAAACACCATATATTTT
v_call: TRBV25-1; j_call: TRBJ2-1; clone_size: -; d_call: TRBD2; cdr3_length: 15; cdr3_aa: CASSLLAGGWDEQFF; cdr3_nt: TGTGCCAGCAGCCTCCTAGCGGGAGGGTGGGATGAGCAGTTCTTC
v_call: TRBV5-1; j_call: TRBJ2-7; clone_size: -; d_call: TRBD2; cdr3_length: 19; cdr3_aa: CASSSEWSSGRALSYEQYF; cdr3_nt: TGCGCCAGCAGCTCCGAATGGTCTAGCGGGAGGGCCCTTTCCTACGAGCAGTACTTC
v_call: TRBV28; j_call: TRBJ2-3; clone_size: once; d_call: TRBD1; cdr3_length: 15; cdr3_aa: CASSVPGQGRDTQYF; cdr3_nt: TGTGCCAGCAGTGTCCCCGGACAGGGAAGGGATACGCAGTATTTT
v_call: TRBV7-2; j_call: TRBJ1-5; clone_size: -; d_call: TRBD1; cdr3_length: 16; cdr3_aa: CASSATGTGSNQPQHF; cdr3_nt: TGTGCCAGCAGCGCGACCGGGACAGGTAGCAATCAGCCCCAGCATTTT
v_call: TRBV6-6; j_call: TRBJ2-3; clone_size: -; d_call: -; cdr3_length: 14; cdr3_aa: CASRTAGVTDTQYF; cdr3_nt: TGTGCCAGCAGGACAGCGGGCGTCACAGATACGCAGTATTTT
v_call: TRBV15; j_call: TRBJ2-2; clone_size: -; d_call: -; cdr3_length: 14; cdr3_aa: CATSTAAGIGELFF; cdr3_nt: TGTGCCACCAGCACAGCGGCGGGTATCGGGGAGCTGTTTTTT
v_call: TRBV13; j_call: TRBJ1-2; clone_size: -; d_call: -; cdr3_length: 12; cdr3_aa: CASSLDARGYTF; cdr3_nt: TGTGCCAGCAGCTTAGATGCTCGGGGCTACACCTTC
v_call: TRBV11-3; j_call: TRBJ2-1; clone_size: few; d_call: TRBD2; cdr3_length: 16; cdr3_aa: CASSPGRGGDRNEQFF; cdr3_nt: TGTGCCAGCAGCCCGGGGCGGGGGGGAGATCGAAATGAGCAGTTCTTC
v_call: TRBV30; j_call: TRBJ2-1; clone_size: -; d_call: TRBD2; cdr3_length: 14; cdr3_aa: CAWSVTSGYNEQFF; cdr3_nt: TGTGCCTGGAGTGTCACTAGCGGGTATAATGAGCAGTTCTTC
v_call: TRBV14; j_call: TRBJ2-7; clone_size: few; d_call: TRBD2; cdr3_length: 15; cdr3_aa: CASSQYSGRVYEQYF; cdr3_nt: TGTGCCAGCAGCCAATATAGCGGGAGGGTCTACGAGCAGTACTTC
v_call: TRBV18; j_call: TRBJ2-3; clone_size: -; d_call: TRBD1; cdr3_length: 17; cdr3_aa: CASSLPTGTGKKDTQYF; cdr3_nt: TGTGCCAGCTCTCTCCCTACCGGGACAGGGAAAAAAGATACGCAGTATTTT
v_call: TRBV7-9; j_call: TRBJ1-4; clone_size: -; d_call: -; cdr3_length: 15; cdr3_aa: CASSLETGLAEKLFF; cdr3_nt: TGTGCCAGCAGCTTGGAGACAGGTTTAGCTGAAAAACTGTTTTTT
v_call: TRBV6-1; j_call: TRBJ2-3; clone_size: -; d_call: TRBD2; cdr3_length: 14; cdr3_aa: CASDPGGPTDTQYF; cdr3_nt: TGTGCCAGCGATCCGGGAGGCCCAACAGATACGCAGTATTTT
v_call: TRBV7-2; j_call: TRBJ2-1; clone_size: -; d_call: -; cdr3_length: 15; cdr3_aa: CASTGGPSSYNEQFF; cdr3_nt: TGTGCCAGCACGGGCGGGCCTAGCTCCTACAATGAGCAGTTCTTC
v_call: TRBV4-1; j_call: TRBJ2-1; clone_size: -; d_call: TRBD1; cdr3_length: 16; cdr3_aa: CASSHGQGAPGGEQFF; cdr3_nt: TGCGCCAGCAGCCATGGACAGGGGGCCCCCGGCGGGGAGCAGTTCTTC
v_call: TRBV29-1; j_call: TRBJ2-3; clone_size: -; d_call: TRBD2; cdr3_length: 14; cdr3_aa: CSVGSGRHTDTQYF; cdr3_nt: TGCAGCGTTGGAAGCGGGAGGCACACAGATACGCAGTATTTT
v_call: TRBV10-3; j_call: TRBJ1-1; clone_size: -; d_call: -; cdr3_length: 14; cdr3_aa: CATSQGTTDSEAFF; cdr3_nt: TGTGCCACCTCCCAGGGGACCACGGACTCTGAAGCTTTCTTT
v_call: TRBV2; j_call: TRBJ1-4; clone_size: -; d_call: TRBD1; cdr3_length: 15; cdr3_aa: CASSPRTGPNEKLFF; cdr3_nt: TGTGCCAGCAGTCCCCGGACAGGGCCTAATGAAAAACTGTTTTTT
v_call: TRBV18; j_call: TRBJ2-7; clone_size: -; d_call: TRBD1; cdr3_length: 15; cdr3_aa: CASSRTGTGAYEQYF; cdr3_nt: TGTGCCAGCTCACGGACCGGGACAGGGGCCTACGAGCAGTACTTC
v_call: TRBV6-1; j_call: TRBJ2-7; clone_size: -; d_call: -; cdr3_length: 15; cdr3_aa: CASSFKTPPPDEQYF; cdr3_nt: TGTGCCAGCAGCTTTAAGACACCGCCTCCCGACGAGCAGTACTTC
v_call: TRBV5-4; j_call: TRBJ1-1; clone_size: once; d_call: -; cdr3_length: 14; cdr3_aa: CASSLGAVNTEAFF; cdr3_nt: TGTGCCAGCAGCTTGGGGGCAGTGAACACTGAAGCTTTCTTT
v_call: TRBV10-3; j_call: TRBJ2-2; clone_size: once; d_call: -; cdr3_length: 14; cdr3_aa: CATRRRAVTGELFF; cdr3_nt: TGTGCCACGCGACGGAGGGCCGTTACCGGGGAGCTGTTTTTT
v_call: TRBV27; j_call: TRBJ2-1; clone_size: -; d_call: -; cdr3_length: 12; cdr3_aa: CASSRTLNEQFF; cdr3_nt: TGTGCCAGCAGTCGGACTTTAAATGAGCAGTTCTTC
v_call: TRBV5-6; j_call: TRBJ1-5; clone_size: -; d_call: -; cdr3_length: 14; cdr3_aa: CASSLAPSNQPQHF; cdr3_nt: TGTGCCAGCAGCTTAGCCCCCAGCAATCAGCCCCAGCATTTT
v_call: TRBV25-1; j_call: TRBJ2-3; clone_size: few; d_call: -; cdr3_length: 16; cdr3_aa: CASSEFGSILTDTQYF; cdr3_nt: TGTGCCAGCAGTGAATTCGGGTCCATCCTCACAGATACGCAGTATTTT
v_call: TRBV6-6; j_call: TRBJ2-1; clone_size: -; d_call: TRBD1; cdr3_length: 15; cdr3_aa: CASTLRDRLYNEQFF; cdr3_nt: TGTGCCAGCACCCTACGGGACAGGCTTTACAATGAGCAGTTCTTC
v_call: TRBV2; j_call: TRBJ2-7; clone_size: -; d_call: TRBD2; cdr3_length: 14; cdr3_aa: CASSESGLQYEQYF; cdr3_nt: TGTGCCAGCAGTGAGTCGGGACTACAATACGAGCAGTACTTC
v_call: TRBV19; j_call: TRBJ2-1; clone_size: -; d_call: TRBD2; cdr3_length: 14; cdr3_aa: CASSSAGAYNEQFF; cdr3_nt: TGTGCCAGTAGTTCCGCGGGAGCCTACAATGAGCAGTTCTTC
v_call: TRBV7-9; j_call: TRBJ2-3; clone_size: -; d_call: TRBD1; cdr3_length: 14; cdr3_aa: CASSLDREADTQYF; cdr3_nt: TGTGCCAGCAGCTTGGACAGGGAGGCAGATACGCAGTATTTT
v_call: TRBV7-9; j_call: TRBJ1-1; clone_size: -; d_call: -; cdr3_length: 14; cdr3_aa: CASSSQGGNTEAFF; cdr3_nt: TGTGCCAGCAGCTCCCAGGGTGGGAACACTGAAGCTTTCTTT
v_call: TRBV10-2; j_call: TRBJ1-1; clone_size: -; d_call: TRBD1; cdr3_length: 12; cdr3_aa: CASQDRGPEAFF; cdr3_nt: TGCGCCAGCCAGGACAGGGGGCCTGAAGCTTTCTTT
v_call: TRBV6-6; j_call: TRBJ2-1; clone_size: few; d_call: TRBD2; cdr3_length: 16; cdr3_aa: CASSYHTSGEYNEQFF; cdr3_nt: TGTGCCAGCAGTTACCACACTAGCGGGGAGTACAATGAGCAGTTCTTC
v_call: TRBV6-6; j_call: TRBJ2-5; clone_size: -; d_call: TRBD1; cdr3_length: 15; cdr3_aa: CASRESRTGEETQYF; cdr3_nt: TGTGCCAGCAGGGAAAGCCGGACAGGGGAAGAGACCCAGTACTTC
v_call: TRBV9; j_call: TRBJ2-3; clone_size: -; d_call: TRBD2; cdr3_length: 15; cdr3_aa: CASSRLAGDPDTQYF; cdr3_nt: TGTGCCAGCAGCCGACTAGCGGGAGACCCAGATACGCAGTATTTT